This TCR beta chain was sequenced in a study of T-cell reconstitution after alpha-beta-depleted transplantation in children. The sample holds a few counts of this clonotype. Preparing the TCRbeta library involved the use of unique molecular identifiers. TCRdb fed the PCR reads into MiXCR, producing one record per CDR3 protein. The table has hundreds of thousands of distinct CDR3 sequences, around 12% seen once; the top ten hold 0.79%. The CDR3 has 12 amino acids. Deletions cut 9 bases from V and 5 bases from J, with 13 bases between. Germline CDR1 reads SGHRS; CDR2 reads YFSETQ. This clonotype was sampled from a girl aged 2 to 9 with congenital amegakaryocytic thrombocytopenia, due to receive a stem cell transplant. The sample in question was PBMCs, obtained before TCRalphabeta/CD19-depleted stem cell transplant. The chain carries TRBV5-1 and TRBJ2-3; maybe TRBD1 (6 bases). The chain's CDR3 is CATGVEGDTQYF. CDR3 DNA sequence: TGCGCCACAGGGGTAGAAGGAGATACGCAGTATTTT.